This TCR beta chain was captured by sequencing in a study of T cells after yellow fever vaccination. Across the whole study: Fractions with few cells were prepared using SMART-Seq v4 Ultra Low Input.

Notes on the study in general: Just a small share of clonotypes turned up in the CD4 compartment as well as the CD8 compartment. Clones from primary vaccination mostly reappeared after the booster (roughly 95% CD4, less than 90% CD8). On re-exposure, the response was weaker but peaked faster, at day 5 versus 15.

This clonotype showed up just a few times. Its antigen is not identified. The ends were cut back, 2 bases at V and 2 bases at J, with 5 bases in the middle. Germline CDR1 and CDR2: KGHSH and LQKENI. The CDR3 covers 13 residues. Via MiXCR, TCRdb re-called the 5' RACE reads, giving one row per CDR3 protein. The table has roughly 240,000 distinct CDR3 sequences, approximately 6.3% seen once; the top ten hold about 0.95%. The input for sequencing was CD4+ T cells sorted from PBMCs, taken on the day of the yellow fever booster vaccination. V usage is TRBV18 and J usage is TRBJ2-3; no reliable D call. This receptor was obtained from a man aged 25-40 years who received the YFV17D yellow fever vaccine. The CDR3 sequence is CASSPLATDTQYF. CDR3 bases: TGTGCCAGCTCACCATTGGCCACAGATACGCAGTATTTT. The variable domain in full, with the rest retrieved from reference TRBV18 and TRBJ2-3, is NAGVMQNPRHLVRRRGQEARLRCSPMKGHSHVYWYRQLPEEGLKFMVYLQKENIIDESGMPKERFSAEFPKEGPSILRIQQVVRGDSAAYFCASSPLATDTQYFGPGTRLTVL.